This TCR beta chain was sequenced during a study of T cells in localized non-small cell lung cancer. Using immunoSEQ multiplex PCR, the repertoire was profiled, and TCRdb retains in-frame clones only, with some absent. The sample has about 33,000 clones; roughly nine tenths are singletons. V gave up 0 bases and J gave up 4 bases; unmatched junction bases: 14. The CDR3 contains 19 residues. CDR1 is ENHRY and CDR2 is SYGVKD in the germline V gene. Sequencing was performed on peripheral blood, taken before any cancer treatment. The chain couples TRBV10-3 to TRBJ2-2, with 7 nucleotides matching TRBD2. The sequence derives from a man aged 40 to 70 with stage I lung adenocarcinoma. The CDR3 loop reads CAISESTPGSGVFTGELFF. In DNA, the CDR3 is TGTGCCATCAGTGAGTCCACCCCAGGAAGCGGGGTGTTCACCGGGGAGCTGTTTTTT.